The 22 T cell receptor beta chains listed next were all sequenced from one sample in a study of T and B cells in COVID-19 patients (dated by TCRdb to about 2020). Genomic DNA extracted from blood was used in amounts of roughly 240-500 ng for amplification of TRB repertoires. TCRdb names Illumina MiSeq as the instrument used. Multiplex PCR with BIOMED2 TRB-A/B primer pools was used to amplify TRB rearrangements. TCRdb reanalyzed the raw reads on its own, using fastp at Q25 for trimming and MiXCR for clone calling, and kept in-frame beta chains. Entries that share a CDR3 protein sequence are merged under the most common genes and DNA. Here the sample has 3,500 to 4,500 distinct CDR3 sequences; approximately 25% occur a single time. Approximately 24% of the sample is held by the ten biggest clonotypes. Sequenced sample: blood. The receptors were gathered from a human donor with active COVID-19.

The CDR3 here is CASSSAWRGLAGTDTQYF. The CDR3 region has the DNA TGTGCCAGCAGCTCAGCATGGCGGGGACTAGCGGGCACAGATACGCAGTATTTT. The chain has TRBV6-1 and TRBJ2-3, with 11 bases fitting TRBD2. The CDR3 is made up of 18 amino acids. CDR1 is MNHNS and CDR2 is SASEGT in the germline V gene. V shed 6 bases and J 1 base; nucleotides not matched to a gene: 12.

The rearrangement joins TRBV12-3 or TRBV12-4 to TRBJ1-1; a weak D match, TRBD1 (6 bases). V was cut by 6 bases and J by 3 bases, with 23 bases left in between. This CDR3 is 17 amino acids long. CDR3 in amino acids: CASSTPWEGGEDTEAFF. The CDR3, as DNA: TGTGCCAGCAGCACCCCTTGGGAGGGGGGCGAGGACACTGAAGCTTTCTTT.

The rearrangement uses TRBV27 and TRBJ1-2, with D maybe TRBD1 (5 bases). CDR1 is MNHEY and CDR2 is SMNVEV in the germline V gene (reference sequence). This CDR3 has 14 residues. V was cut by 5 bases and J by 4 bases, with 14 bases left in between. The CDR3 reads CASSNHGQGYGYTF. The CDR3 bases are TGTGCCAGCAGTAATCATGGGCAGGGCTATGGCTACACCTTC.

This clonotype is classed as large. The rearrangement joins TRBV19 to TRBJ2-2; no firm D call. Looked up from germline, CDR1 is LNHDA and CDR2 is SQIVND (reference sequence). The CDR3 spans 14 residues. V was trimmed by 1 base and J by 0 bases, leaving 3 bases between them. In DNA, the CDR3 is TGTGCCAGTAGTATAGTCCCGAACACCGGGGAGCTGTTTTTT. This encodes CASSIVPNTGELFF.

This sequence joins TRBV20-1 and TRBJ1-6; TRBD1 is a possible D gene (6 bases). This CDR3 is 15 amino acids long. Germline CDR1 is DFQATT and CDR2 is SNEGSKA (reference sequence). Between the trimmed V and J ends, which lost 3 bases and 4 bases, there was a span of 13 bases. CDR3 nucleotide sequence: TGCAGTGCTAGGTTCAGGGGCCAGTATAATTCACCCCTCCACTTT. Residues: CSARFRGQYNSPLHF.

CDR3 nucleotides: TGCGCCAGCAGCCAAGAGGGTTCAGGGGGCAATCAGCCCCAGCATTTT. It specifies CASSQEGSGGNQPQHF. The chain links TRBV4-1 to TRBJ1-5, with D possibly TRBD1 on 6 matching bases. Trimming shortened V by 0 bases and J by 2 bases, and 11 bases separated the two germline ends. The CDR3 is 16 residues long. Germline loops: CDR1 MGHRA, CDR2 YSYEKL.

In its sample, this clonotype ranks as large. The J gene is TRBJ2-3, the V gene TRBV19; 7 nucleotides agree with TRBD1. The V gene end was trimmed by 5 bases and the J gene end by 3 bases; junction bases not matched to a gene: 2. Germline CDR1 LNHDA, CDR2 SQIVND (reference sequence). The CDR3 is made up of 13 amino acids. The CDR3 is CASSPGQTDTQYF. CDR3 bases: TGTGCCAGTAGTCCGGGACAGACAGATACGCAGTATTTT.

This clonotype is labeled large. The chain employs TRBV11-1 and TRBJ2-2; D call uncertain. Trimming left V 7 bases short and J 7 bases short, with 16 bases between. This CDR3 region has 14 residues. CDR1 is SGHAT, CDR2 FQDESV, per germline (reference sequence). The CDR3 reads CASTLARQGGELFF. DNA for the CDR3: TGTGCCAGCACCTTGGCACGACAAGGCGGGGAGCTGTTTTTT.

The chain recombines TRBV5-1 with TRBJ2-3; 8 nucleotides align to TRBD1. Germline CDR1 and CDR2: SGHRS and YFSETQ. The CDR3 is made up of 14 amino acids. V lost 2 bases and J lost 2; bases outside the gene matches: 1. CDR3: CASSFQGATDTQYF. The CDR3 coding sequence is TGCGCCAGCAGCTTCCAGGGGGCCACAGATACGCAGTATTTT.

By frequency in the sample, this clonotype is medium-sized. The CDR3 DNA reads as TGTGCCAGCAGTTCTACAGGGGTACACTCTGGGGCCAACGTCCTGACTTTC. Protein: CASSSTGVHSGANVLTF. This chain connects TRBV6-1 to TRBJ2-6, with 7 positions matching TRBD1. CDR3 size: 17 residues. Germline assignment: CDR1 MNHNS and CDR2 SASEGT. V shed 5 bases, J shed 0 bases, and the junction held 7 bases outside the gene matches.

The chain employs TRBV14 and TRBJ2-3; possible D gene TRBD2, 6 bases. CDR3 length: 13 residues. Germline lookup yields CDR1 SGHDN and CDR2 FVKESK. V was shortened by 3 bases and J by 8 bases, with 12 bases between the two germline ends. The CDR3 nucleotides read TGTGCCAGCAGCCACCAGACTAGGAGTACGCAGTATTTT. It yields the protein CASSHQTRSTQYF.

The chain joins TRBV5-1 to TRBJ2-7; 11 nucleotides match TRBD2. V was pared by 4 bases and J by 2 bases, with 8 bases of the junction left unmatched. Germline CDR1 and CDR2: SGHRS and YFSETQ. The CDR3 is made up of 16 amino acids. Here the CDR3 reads CASSPDGTSGPYEQYF. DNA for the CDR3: TGCGCCAGCAGCCCGGACGGGACTAGCGGTCCCTACGAGCAGTACTTC.

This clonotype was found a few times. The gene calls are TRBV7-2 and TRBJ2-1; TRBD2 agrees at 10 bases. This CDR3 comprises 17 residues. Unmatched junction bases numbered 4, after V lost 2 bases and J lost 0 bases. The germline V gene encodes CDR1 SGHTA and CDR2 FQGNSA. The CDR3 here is CASSLSWTSGSYNEQFF. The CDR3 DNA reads TGTGCCAGCAGCTTATCGTGGACTAGCGGCTCCTACAATGAGCAGTTCTTC.

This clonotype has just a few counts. The DNA for the CDR3 is TGCGCCAGCAGCCAAGTCGGAAGGAGGAACACTGAAGCTTTCTTT. This sequence encodes CASSQVGRRNTEAFF. The rearrangement links TRBV4-3 to TRBJ1-1, with D uncertain. Per germline, CDR1 LGHNA and CDR2 YSLEER. The CDR3 is 15 residues long. The V end lost 1 base, the J end lost 1 base, and 10 bases lay between the germline ends.

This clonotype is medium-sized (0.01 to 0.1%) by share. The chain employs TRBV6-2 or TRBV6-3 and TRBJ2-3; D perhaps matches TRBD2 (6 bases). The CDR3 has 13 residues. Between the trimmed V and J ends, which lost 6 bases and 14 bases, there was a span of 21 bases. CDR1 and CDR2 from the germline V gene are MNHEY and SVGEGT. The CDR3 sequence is CASSLRTDGGRYF. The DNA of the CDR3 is TGTGCCAGCAGCCTACGGACGGACGGGGGTCGGTATTTT.

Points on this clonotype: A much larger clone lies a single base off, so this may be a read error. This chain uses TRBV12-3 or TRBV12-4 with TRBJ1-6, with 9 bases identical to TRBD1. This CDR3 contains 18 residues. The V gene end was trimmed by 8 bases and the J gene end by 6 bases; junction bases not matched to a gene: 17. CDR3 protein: CASSSANLRDRVNSPLHF. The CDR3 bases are TGTGCCAGCTCTTCCGCCAATCTCCGGGACAGGGTTAATTCACCCCTCCACTTT.

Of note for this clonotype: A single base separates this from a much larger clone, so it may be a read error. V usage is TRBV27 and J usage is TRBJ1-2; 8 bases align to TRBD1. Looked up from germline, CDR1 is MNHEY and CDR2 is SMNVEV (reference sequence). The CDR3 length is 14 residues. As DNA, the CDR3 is TGTGACAGCAGTCCCCGGGACAGGAGAAACGGCTACACCTTC. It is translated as CDSSPRDRRNGYTF.

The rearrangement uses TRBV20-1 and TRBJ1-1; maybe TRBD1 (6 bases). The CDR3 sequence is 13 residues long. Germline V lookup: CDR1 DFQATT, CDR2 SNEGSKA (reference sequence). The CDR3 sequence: CARRGASNTEAFF. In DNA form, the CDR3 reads TGCGCCCGGCGGGGGGCCTCGAACACTGAAGCTTTCTTT.

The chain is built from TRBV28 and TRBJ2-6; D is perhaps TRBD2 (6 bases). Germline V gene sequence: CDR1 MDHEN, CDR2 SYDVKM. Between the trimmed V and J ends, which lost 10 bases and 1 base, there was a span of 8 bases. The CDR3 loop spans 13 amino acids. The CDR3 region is CAIGRSGANVLTF. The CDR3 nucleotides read TGTGCCATAGGGAGGTCTGGGGCCAACGTCCTGACTTTC.

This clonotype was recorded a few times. The CDR3 region is CASSLTPGRIYNEQFF. The CDR3 DNA sequence: TGTGCCAGCAGCTTGACCCCGGGACGGATTTACAATGAGCAGTTCTTC. The V and J genes are TRBV11-1 and TRBJ2-1; either TRBD1 or TRBD2 may supply D (5 bases each). The length of the CDR3 is 16 residues. Germline values: CDR1 SGHAT, CDR2 FQDESV (reference sequence). Trimming removed 3 bases at V and 4 bases at J, with 16 bases between.

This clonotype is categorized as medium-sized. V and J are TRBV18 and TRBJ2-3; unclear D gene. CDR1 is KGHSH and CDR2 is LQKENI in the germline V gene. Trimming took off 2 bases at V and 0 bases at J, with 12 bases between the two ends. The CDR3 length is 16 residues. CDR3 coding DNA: TGTGCCAGCTCACCAGAACTCCTTAAAAGCACAGATACGCAGTATTTT. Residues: CASSPELLKSTDTQYF.

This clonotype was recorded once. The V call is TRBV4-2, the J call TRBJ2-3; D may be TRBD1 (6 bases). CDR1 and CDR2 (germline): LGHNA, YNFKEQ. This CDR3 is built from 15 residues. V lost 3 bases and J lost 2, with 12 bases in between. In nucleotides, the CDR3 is TGTGCCAGCAGCCACGGGGACACCCCCACAGATACGCAGTATTTT. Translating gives CASSHGDTPTDTQYF.